A single sample is the source of the 4 T cell receptor beta chains below, sequenced in a study of T-cell reconstitution after alpha-beta-depleted transplantation in children. Preparation of the TCRbeta library involved a method that used unique molecular identifiers. TCRdb reprocessed the PCR reads with MiXCR, giving one entry per CDR3 protein. The sample holds 400,000 to 500,000 distinct CDR3 sequences, under 13% seen once. The specimen comprised PBMCs from the stem cell graft donor, sampled from the stem cell graft. The receptor set was obtained from a human donor who donated a stem cell graft to a child with acute myeloid leukemia.

The table lists this clonotype with a few counts. The rearrangement links TRBV29-1 to TRBJ2-1, with D hard to call. CDR3 length: 12 residues. Per the germline V gene, CDR1 is SQVTM and CDR2 is ANQGSEA. Trimming took off 1 base at V and 5 bases at J, with 6 bases between the two ends. CDR3 DNA sequence: TGCAGCGTTGAAGGGAACGACAATGAGCAGTTCTTC. Its translation: CSVEGNDNEQFF.

The genes are TRBV3-1 and TRBJ2-5; 9 nucleotides agree with TRBD2. Per the germline V gene, CDR1 is LGHDT and CDR2 is YNNKEL (reference sequence). The trim removed 0 bases at V and 5 bases at J, leaving 7 bases unmatched. The CDR3 is made up of 16 amino acids. The CDR3 DNA sequence: TGTGCCAGCAGCCAAGAACTAGCGGGCGATCGGGAGACCCAGTACTTC. As protein: CASSQELAGDRETQYF.

V gene TRBV30 combines with J gene TRBJ1-1; D is unclear. Per germline, CDR1 GTSNPN and CDR2 SVGIG (reference sequence). Trimming removed 2 bases from V and 0 bases from J, with 4 bases in between. This CDR3 region has 12 residues. CDR3 DNA: TGTGCCTGGAGTTTTATGAACACTGAAGCTTTCTTT. Translation: CAWSFMNTEAFF.

This clonotype has a count of ten or more. CDR3 residues: CASSPRQGPYEQYF. For the CDR3, the DNA is TGTGCCAGCAGCCCGAGACAGGGCCCCTACGAGCAGTACTTC. The gene calls are TRBV7-6 and TRBJ2-7; TRBD1 aligns across 7 bases. Per the germline V gene, CDR1 is SGHVS and CDR2 is FNYEAQ. The CDR3 loop spans 14 amino acids. Losses at the gene ends were 5 bases for V and 2 bases for J; bases not matched to a gene: 6.